This T cell receptor beta chain was recorded in a study of shared clonotypes between healthy human individuals. Every subset had its genomic DNA shared out evenly among several immunoSEQ plates. Clones were read by immunoSEQ multiplex PCR, and TCRdb kept only the in-frame ones, dropping some. The repertoire has over 150,000 clones, about 66% of them found once; the top ten carry around 9.3%. This CDR3 region has 16 residues. Participating donors were healthy, HIV-negative adults free of recent acute infections or vaccinations. The specimen sequenced was memory CD4+ T cells sorted from blood. As for subset: CD45RA-negative fraction. This TCR was recovered from a man aged 25-40 years in good health. J is TRBJ2-1 and V is TRBV1; TRBD1 is the table's D call, not checked against the DNA. TRBV1 is a listed pseudogene. This CDR3 is CTSSQPGQGPYNEQFF. CDR3 DNA sequence: TGCACCAGCAGCCAACCGGGACAGGGACCTTACAATGAGCAGTTCTTC.